This T cell receptor beta chain is from a study of blood T cell repertoires in COVID-19. The overall study: Acute and convalescent COVID-19 specimens originated in the United States, Italy and Spain. PBMCs, B-cell-depleted T cells, or T cells provided the cDNA or gDNA that made up the material.

Per germline, CDR1 SGHRS and CDR2 YFSETQ. Trimming left V 0 bases short and J 2 bases short, with 10 bases between. The CDR3 consists of 15 residues. Sequencing was performed with immunoSEQ multiplex PCR; in TCRdb, only in-frame clones are kept and a portion is missing. The sample has tens of thousands of clones; around nine tenths are singletons. The TCR was taken from a woman in her sixties or seventies with acute or convalescent COVID-19. The chain has TRBV5-1 and TRBJ2-3, with a possible D match to TRBD1 (6 bases). The material sequenced was peripheral blood. This CDR3 reads CASSLGGQITDTQYF. The CDR3 region has the DNA TGCGCCAGCAGCTTGGGTGGACAGATCACAGATACGCAGTATTTT.